The clone carrying this T cell receptor (beta chain) was found a few times. Amplified TCR beta CDR3 regions were obtained using RNA transcripts as template. First-round RT-PCR employed HTBI primers, with a second-round multiplex PCR after it. Each CDR3 protein gets one entry after TCRdb re-called the multiplex PCR reads with MiXCR. The sample includes hundreds of thousands of distinct CDR3 sequences, around 21% of them seen just once. This CDR3 has 17 amino acids. With 3 bases clipped from V and 8 bases from J, the junction kept 6 bases outside the gene matches. If no ophthalmopathy appeared within 18 months of follow-up, hyperthyroidism was termed stable. Diagnosis relied on clinical symptoms, serum thyroxine, TRAb, thyroid ultrasound and orbital computed tomography. This entry belongs to a study of Graves' ophthalmopathy and Graves' hyperthyroidism. On the study more broadly: Peripheral blood was obtained at first diagnosis, ahead of any treatment.

The V and J genes are TRBV12-3 or TRBV12-4 and TRBJ2-2, with TRBD2 matching over 16 bases. The sequenced sample was peripheral blood. This receptor was identified in a woman in her late teens or twenties with stable Graves' hyperthyroidism. CDR3 coding DNA: TGTGCCAGCAGTTTTCGGGGACTAGCGGGGGGGAGTGGGGAGCTGTTTTTT. Its protein is CASSFRGLAGGSGELFF.